This T cell receptor (beta chain) came from a study of cytomegalovirus exposure and HLA in healthy donors. Study observations and caveats: Generally TCR sequences proved uncommon, though certain public TCRs appeared in numerous donors. Cytomegalovirus association was listed for under 200 TCR beta chains. Later on, a genetic analysis was performed. It linked a missense variant in DCLRE1C with V- and J-gene trimming of TCR beta.

For this clone: Its antigen is unknown.

The PCR contained 60 Vbeta and 13 Jbeta primers. Method: immunoSEQ multiplex PCR; TCRdb's copy keeps in-frame clones and lacks some. Here the sample spans 200,000 to 250,000 clones, more than 60% being singletons. The CDR3 has 13 residues. With 4 bases removed from V and 8 bases from J, the gap between germline ends came to 15 bases. Germline V gives CDR1 SGHNT, CDR2 YYREEE (reference sequence). Nominally healthy donors provided the samples, though records likely missed some immune exposures. The clonotype comes from a woman aged 55-70 years in good health and CMV-seropositive. The sample consisted of PBMCs. J is TRBJ1-2 and V is TRBV5-4; no firm D call. Written as DNA, the CDR3 is TGTGCCAGCAGCAGCGACGCATCGCGGGGCTACACCTTC. It translates to CASSSDASRGYTF.